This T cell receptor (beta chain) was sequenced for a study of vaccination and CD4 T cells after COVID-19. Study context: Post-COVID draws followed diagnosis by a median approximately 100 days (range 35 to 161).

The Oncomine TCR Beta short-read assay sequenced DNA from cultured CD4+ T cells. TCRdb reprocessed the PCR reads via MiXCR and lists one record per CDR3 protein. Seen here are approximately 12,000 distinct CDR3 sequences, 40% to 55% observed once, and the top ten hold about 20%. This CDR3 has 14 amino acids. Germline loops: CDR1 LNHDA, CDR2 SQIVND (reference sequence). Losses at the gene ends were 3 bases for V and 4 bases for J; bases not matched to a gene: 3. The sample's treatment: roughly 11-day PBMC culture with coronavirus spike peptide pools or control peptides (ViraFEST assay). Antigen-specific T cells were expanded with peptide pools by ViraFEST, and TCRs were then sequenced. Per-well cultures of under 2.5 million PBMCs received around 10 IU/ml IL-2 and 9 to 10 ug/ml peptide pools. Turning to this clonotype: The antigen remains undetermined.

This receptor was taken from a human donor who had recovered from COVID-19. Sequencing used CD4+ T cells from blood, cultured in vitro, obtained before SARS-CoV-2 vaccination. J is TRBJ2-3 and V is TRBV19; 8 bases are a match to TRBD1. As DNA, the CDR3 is TGTGCCAGTAGTATCAGGGGGCTTGCAGATACGCAGTATTTT. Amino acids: CASSIRGLADTQYF.